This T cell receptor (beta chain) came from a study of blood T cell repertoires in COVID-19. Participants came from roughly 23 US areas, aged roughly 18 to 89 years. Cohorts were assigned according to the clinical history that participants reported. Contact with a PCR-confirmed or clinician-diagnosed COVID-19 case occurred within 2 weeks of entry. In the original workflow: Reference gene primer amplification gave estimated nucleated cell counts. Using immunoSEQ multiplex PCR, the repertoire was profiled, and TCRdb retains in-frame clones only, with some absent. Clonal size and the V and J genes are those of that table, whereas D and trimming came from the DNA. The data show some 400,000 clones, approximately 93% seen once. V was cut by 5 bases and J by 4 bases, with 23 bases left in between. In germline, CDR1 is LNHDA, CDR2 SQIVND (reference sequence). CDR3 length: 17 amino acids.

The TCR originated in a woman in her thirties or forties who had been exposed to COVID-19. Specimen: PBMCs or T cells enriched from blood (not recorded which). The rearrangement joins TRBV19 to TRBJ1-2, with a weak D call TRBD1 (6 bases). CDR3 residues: CASSPIGTAQGIYGYTF. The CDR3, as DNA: TGTGCCAGTAGTCCCATTGGAACTGCGCAGGGGATCTATGGCTACACCTTC.